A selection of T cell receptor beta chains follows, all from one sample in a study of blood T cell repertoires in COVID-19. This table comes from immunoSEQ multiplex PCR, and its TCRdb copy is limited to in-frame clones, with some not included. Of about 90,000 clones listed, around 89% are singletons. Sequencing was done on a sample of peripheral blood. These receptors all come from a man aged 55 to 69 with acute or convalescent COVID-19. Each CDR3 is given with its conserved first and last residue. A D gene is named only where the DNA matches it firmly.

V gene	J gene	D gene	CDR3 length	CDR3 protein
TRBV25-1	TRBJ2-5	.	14	CASGALQGQETQYF
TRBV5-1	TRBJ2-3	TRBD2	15	CASSRSGASTDTQYF
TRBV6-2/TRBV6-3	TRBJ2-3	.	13	CASSTGFIDTQYF
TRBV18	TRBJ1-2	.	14	CASSPGENFYGYTF
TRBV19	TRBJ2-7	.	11	CASSSGFEQYF
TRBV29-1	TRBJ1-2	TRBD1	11	CSGRTGVGYTF
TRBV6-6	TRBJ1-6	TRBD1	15	CASSYDPRQGSPLHF
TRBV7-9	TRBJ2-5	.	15	CASSHELGTQETQYF
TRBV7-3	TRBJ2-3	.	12	CASSPYTDTQYF
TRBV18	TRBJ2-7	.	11	CASSPGGEQYF
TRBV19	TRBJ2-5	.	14	CASSRSLVMETQYF
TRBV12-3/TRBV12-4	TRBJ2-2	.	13	CASSLNRAGELFF
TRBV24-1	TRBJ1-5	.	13	CATSGTGNQPQHF
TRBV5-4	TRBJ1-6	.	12	CASSLGGSPLHF
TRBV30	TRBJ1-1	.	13	CAWSGQVNTEAFF
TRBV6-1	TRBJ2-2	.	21	CASSEFLSSQRGTINTGELFF
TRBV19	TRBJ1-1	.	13	CASSTSGPTEAFF
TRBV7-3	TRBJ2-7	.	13	CASSSTRGSEQYF
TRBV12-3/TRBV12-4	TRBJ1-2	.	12	CASSFGRGGYTF
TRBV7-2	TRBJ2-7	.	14	CASSLSASSYEQYF
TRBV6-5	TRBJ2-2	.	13	CASSVNRAGELFF
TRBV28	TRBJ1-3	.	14	CASPPPGSGNTIYF
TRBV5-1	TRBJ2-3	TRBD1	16	CASSKDRVFRTDTQYF
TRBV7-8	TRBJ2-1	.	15	CASSFVAVLHNEQFF
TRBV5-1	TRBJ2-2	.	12	CASMEDTGELFF
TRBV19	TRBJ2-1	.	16	CASSIDHGGTLNEQFF
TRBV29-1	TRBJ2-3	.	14	CSVEIGGAPDTQYF
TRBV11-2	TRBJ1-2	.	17	CASSFGGAAILNYGYTF
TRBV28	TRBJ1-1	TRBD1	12	CASRGQGPEAFF
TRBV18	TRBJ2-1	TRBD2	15	CASHETAGTSGEQFF
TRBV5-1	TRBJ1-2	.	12	CASSLGGYGYTF
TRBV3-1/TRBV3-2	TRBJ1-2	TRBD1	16	CASSQGGGSTGIGYTF
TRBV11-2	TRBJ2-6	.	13	CASSFFGANVLTF
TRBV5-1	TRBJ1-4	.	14	CASSLDRVSEKLFF
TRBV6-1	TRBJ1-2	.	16	CASSEPLGQGNYGYTF
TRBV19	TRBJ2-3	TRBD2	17	CASSPERLAGTTDTQYF
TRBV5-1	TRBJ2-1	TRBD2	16	CASSVLSGGAYNEQFF
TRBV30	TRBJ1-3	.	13	CAWSVLAGNTIYF
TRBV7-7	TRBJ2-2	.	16	CASSLAAGLSAGELFF
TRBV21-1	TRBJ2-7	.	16	CASSKERSGVLYEQYF
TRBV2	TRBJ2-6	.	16	CASTRQEPSGANVLTF
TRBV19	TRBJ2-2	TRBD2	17	CASRGTSGRGWDGELFF
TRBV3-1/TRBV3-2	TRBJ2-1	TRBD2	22	CASSQDYRGTSAGLAPYNEQFF
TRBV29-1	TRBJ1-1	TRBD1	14	CSVETGTGRTEAFF
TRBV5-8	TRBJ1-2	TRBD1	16	CASSGRTGPASYGYTF
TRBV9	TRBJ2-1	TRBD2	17	CASSDRAGAGSYNEQFF
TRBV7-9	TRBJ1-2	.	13	CASSFAAQYGYTF
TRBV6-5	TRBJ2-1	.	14	CASTLGGGYNEQFF
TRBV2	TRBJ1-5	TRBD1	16	CASSLEGAGSNQPQHF
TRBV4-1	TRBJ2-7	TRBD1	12	CASGNRGDEQYF
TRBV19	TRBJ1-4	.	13	CASTLGASEKLFF
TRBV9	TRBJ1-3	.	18	CASSVLGGQSSSGNTIYF
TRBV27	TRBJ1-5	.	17	CASSNRKLGAWDQPQHF
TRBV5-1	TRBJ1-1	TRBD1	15	CASSPFGQGSTEAFF
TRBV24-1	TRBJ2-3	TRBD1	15	CATSSGQLHTDTQYF
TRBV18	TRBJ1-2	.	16	CASSSNQGLANYGYTF
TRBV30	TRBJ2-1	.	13	CAWSVRTGTEGFF
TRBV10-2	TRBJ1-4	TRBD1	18	CASSELRLTGATNEKLFF
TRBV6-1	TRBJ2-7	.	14	CASSEQTLSYEQYF
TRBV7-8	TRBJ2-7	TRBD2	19	CASSLDPGLAAAWGYEQYF